One sample yielded the 4 T cell receptor beta chains listed below, sequenced in a study of cytomegalovirus exposure and HLA in healthy donors. This PCR relied on a set of 60 Vbeta primers and 13 Jbeta primers. Profiled with immunoSEQ multiplex PCR; TCRdb holds only in-frame clones, not every one. Of approximately 37,000 clones in the sample, 80% are singletons; the top ten hold 5.5% to 7%. The sequenced sample was PBMCs. Receptors originate from a male donor in good health and CMV-seronegative.

J is TRBJ1-2 and V is TRBV27, with 10 bases identical to TRBD1. Germline CDR1 and CDR2: MNHEY and SMNVEV (reference sequence). This CDR3 region has 14 residues. Unmatched junction bases numbered 10, after V lost 8 bases and J lost 7 bases. CDR3 amino acids: CASGPPGQGRGYTF. CDR3 DNA sequence: TGTGCCAGCGGGCCTCCGGGACAGGGGCGTGGCTACACCTTC.

The genes are TRBV2 and TRBJ1-1, with 11 bases that match TRBD1. Germline assignment: CDR1 SNHLY and CDR2 FYNNEI. The length of the CDR3 is 14 residues. After removal of 9 bases from V and 4 bases from J, the junction contained 7 bases not matched to a gene. The DNA for the CDR3 is TGTGCCAGGGGAAGGACAGGGGGCGGCACTGAAGCTTTCTTT. Its translation: CARGRTGGGTEAFF.

DNA of the CDR3: TGTGCCGTAGGACAGATTAATTCACCCCTCCACTTT. As protein: CAVGQINSPLHF. V is TRBV27 and J is TRBJ1-6, with D possibly matching TRBD1 (6 bases). Germline V gene lookup returns CDR1 MNHEY and CDR2 SMNVEV (reference sequence). V was clipped by 11 bases and J by 6 bases, with 11 bases between them. This CDR3 has 12 residues.

On this clone itself: At one boundary the junction diverges from the germline segment, which might be a read error. This CDR3 is CASSVTGGTEAFF. In DNA, the CDR3 is TGTGCCAGCAGCGTAACAGGGGGCACTGAAGCTTTCTTT. The gene calls are TRBV7-3 and TRBJ1-1; TRBD1 matches at 8 bases. Germline V lookup: CDR1 SGHTA, CDR2 FQGTGA. This CDR3 has 13 amino acids.